A selection of T cell receptor beta chains follows, all from one sample in a study of T cell responses to AZD1222 COVID-19 vaccine. Clones were read by immunoSEQ multiplex PCR, and TCRdb kept only the in-frame ones, dropping some. The sample carries roughly 81,000 clones, approximately 83% recorded once. The sample here was peripheral blood, taken on day 0 of AZD1222 vaccination. These receptors were obtained from an adult in good health. Both conserved end residues are part of each CDR3. Fields, in order: J gene, V gene, D gene, clone size, CDR3 DNA, CDR3 protein. A D gene is named only where the DNA matches it firmly. Clone sizes are given selectively: once, few, many, or a class where the clone is expanded.

j_gene: TRBJ2-5; v_gene: TRBV9; d_gene: TRBD2; abundance: -; CDR3nt: TGTGCCAGCAGCCCCCGAAGGGCGGGAGGGCAAGAGACCCAGTACTTC; CDR3aa: CASSPRRAGGQETQYF
j_gene: TRBJ2-3; v_gene: TRBV2; d_gene: TRBD1; abundance: -; CDR3nt: TGTGCCAGCAGGCCGGTTCAGGGGGCAGATACGCAGTATTTT; CDR3aa: CASRPVQGADTQYF
j_gene: TRBJ2-7; v_gene: TRBV19; d_gene: TRBD1; abundance: -; CDR3nt: TGTGCCAGTACCTCCAGGACAGGGACCCCCTACGAGCAGTACTTC; CDR3aa: CASTSRTGTPYEQYF
j_gene: TRBJ2-5; v_gene: TRBV7-9; d_gene: TRBD2; abundance: once; CDR3nt: TGTGCCAGCAGCCCAGCGGGGGCACAAGAGACCCAGTACTTC; CDR3aa: CASSPAGAQETQYF
j_gene: TRBJ2-1; v_gene: TRBV11-2; d_gene: -; abundance: -; CDR3nt: TGTGCCAGCAGCTTAGGGGAGTCCTACAATGAGCAGTTCTTC; CDR3aa: CASSLGESYNEQFF
j_gene: TRBJ2-2; v_gene: TRBV7-3; d_gene: -; abundance: -; CDR3nt: TGTGCCAGCAGCTTAAACCAGGGAGGCACCGGGGAGCTGTTTTTT; CDR3aa: CASSLNQGGTGELFF
j_gene: TRBJ2-5; v_gene: TRBV28; d_gene: -; abundance: -; CDR3nt: TGTGCCAGCAGTTTAAATGCGGACGGCCACCAAGAGACCCAGTACTTC; CDR3aa: CASSLNADGHQETQYF
j_gene: TRBJ1-4; v_gene: TRBV7-2; d_gene: -; abundance: -; CDR3nt: TGTGCCAGCAGCCAAACGGCCCTTAATGAAAAACTGTTTTTT; CDR3aa: CASSQTALNEKLFF
j_gene: TRBJ2-7; v_gene: TRBV6-5; d_gene: TRBD1; abundance: -; CDR3nt: TGTGCCAGCAGCGACCGGGACAGCTTCTCCTACGAGCAGTACTTC; CDR3aa: CASSDRDSFSYEQYF
j_gene: TRBJ2-1; v_gene: TRBV7-8; d_gene: -; abundance: -; CDR3nt: TGTGCCAGCAGCCCCGCACATGAGCAGTTCTTC; CDR3aa: CASSPAHEQFF
j_gene: TRBJ2-5; v_gene: TRBV18; d_gene: TRBD2; abundance: -; CDR3nt: TGTGCCAGCTCACCACTTCAACTAGCGGGAGGAGGAGAGACCCAGTACTTC; CDR3aa: CASSPLQLAGGGETQYF
j_gene: TRBJ1-5; v_gene: TRBV27; d_gene: TRBD1; abundance: few; CDR3nt: TGTGCCAGCAGTTTAGTGGGACAGGGGACTCAGCCCCAGCATTTT; CDR3aa: CASSLVGQGTQPQHF
j_gene: TRBJ2-1; v_gene: TRBV28; d_gene: -; abundance: -; CDR3nt: TGTGCCAGCCGACCCTCGGCGAATGAGCAGTTCTTC; CDR3aa: CASRPSANEQFF
j_gene: TRBJ2-7; v_gene: TRBV18; d_gene: TRBD2; abundance: -; CDR3nt: TGTGCCAGCTCACCCTATCGACTAGCGGTACATGGGTACGAGCAGTACTTC; CDR3aa: CASSPYRLAVHGYEQYF
j_gene: TRBJ2-7; v_gene: TRBV4-3; d_gene: -; abundance: -; CDR3nt: TGCGCCAGCAGCCAAGCCCCTTACAGGCAGAGCTCCTACGAGCAGTACTTC; CDR3aa: CASSQAPYRQSSYEQYF
j_gene: TRBJ2-7; v_gene: TRBV5-5; d_gene: TRBD1; abundance: -; CDR3nt: TGTGCCAGCAGCTTGGAGGGGGCGAGGGAGCAGTACTTC; CDR3aa: CASSLEGAREQYF
j_gene: TRBJ2-7; v_gene: TRBV12-3/TRBV12-4; d_gene: -; abundance: once; CDR3nt: TGTGCCAGCAGCCTAGCAAACGAGCAGTACTTC; CDR3aa: CASSLANEQYF
j_gene: TRBJ2-2; v_gene: TRBV7-2; d_gene: TRBD1; abundance: -; CDR3nt: TGTGCCAGCAGCTTAGTGGGACAGGGGGCAAGGGGGGAGCTGTTTTTT; CDR3aa: CASSLVGQGARGELFF
j_gene: TRBJ2-7; v_gene: TRBV28; d_gene: -; abundance: -; CDR3nt: TGTGCCAGCAGTTTGGGTCACTCCTACGAGCAGTACTTC; CDR3aa: CASSLGHSYEQYF
j_gene: TRBJ2-3; v_gene: TRBV27; d_gene: TRBD2; abundance: -; CDR3nt: TGTGCCAGCAGGGGACTAGGGGAGGGGACAGATACGCAGTATTTT; CDR3aa: CASRGLGEGTDTQYF
j_gene: TRBJ1-3; v_gene: TRBV27; d_gene: -; abundance: -; CDR3nt: TGTGCCAGCGGGCGGGGTGTCTGGGGCGCATCTGGAAACACCATATATTTT; CDR3aa: CASGRGVWGASGNTIYF
j_gene: TRBJ1-1; v_gene: TRBV28; d_gene: -; abundance: -; CDR3nt: TGTGCCAGCAGTTTTCAATCTGCGAGGGGAAGGAACACTGAAGCTTTCTTT; CDR3aa: CASSFQSARGRNTEAFF
j_gene: TRBJ1-2; v_gene: TRBV9; d_gene: -; abundance: -; CDR3nt: TGTGCCAGCAGCGGGTGGAATAACTATGGCTACACCTTC; CDR3aa: CASSGWNNYGYTF
j_gene: TRBJ2-7; v_gene: TRBV11-2; d_gene: -; abundance: -; CDR3nt: TGTGCCAGCAGCCTAATGTTTAGCTCCTACGAGCAGTACTTC; CDR3aa: CASSLMFSSYEQYF
j_gene: TRBJ2-7; v_gene: TRBV6-5; d_gene: TRBD1; abundance: -; CDR3nt: TGTGCCACTTGGACAGGGGAAAGCTCCTACGAGCAGTACTTC; CDR3aa: CATWTGESSYEQYF
j_gene: TRBJ2-3; v_gene: TRBV5-4; d_gene: -; abundance: -; CDR3nt: TGTGCCAGCAGCTCGAGGGAGATATCCACAGATACGCAGTATTTT; CDR3aa: CASSSREISTDTQYF
j_gene: TRBJ2-3; v_gene: TRBV19; d_gene: TRBD2; abundance: -; CDR3nt: TGTGCCAGTAGTGTCGGACTAGCGGGACTACCAGATACGCAGTATTTT; CDR3aa: CASSVGLAGLPDTQYF
j_gene: TRBJ2-3; v_gene: TRBV20-1; d_gene: TRBD2; abundance: -; CDR3nt: TGCAGTGCTGGTGATAGCGGGAGTAGCACAGATACGCAGTATTTT; CDR3aa: CSAGDSGSSTDTQYF
j_gene: TRBJ1-2; v_gene: TRBV28; d_gene: -; abundance: -; CDR3nt: TGTGCCAGCAGTTTATTGGGATTCTATGGCTACACCTTC; CDR3aa: CASSLLGFYGYTF
j_gene: TRBJ1-1; v_gene: TRBV5-5; d_gene: -; abundance: -; CDR3nt: TGTGCCAGCAGCTTGTATCCGGGGGGAAACACTGAAGCTTTCTTT; CDR3aa: CASSLYPGGNTEAFF
j_gene: TRBJ2-7; v_gene: TRBV2; d_gene: -; abundance: -; CDR3nt: TGTGCCAGCACCTCATCGAGGGGGGGCAACGAGCAGTACTTC; CDR3aa: CASTSSRGGNEQYF
j_gene: TRBJ1-2; v_gene: TRBV14; d_gene: -; abundance: -; CDR3nt: TGTGCCAGCAAGGCAGGGAATAGGTTTAACTATGGCTACACCTTC; CDR3aa: CASKAGNRFNYGYTF
j_gene: TRBJ2-3; v_gene: TRBV2; d_gene: -; abundance: -; CDR3nt: TGTGCCAGCAGGGAGGCTGAGGATACGCAGTATTTT; CDR3aa: CASREAEDTQYF
j_gene: TRBJ1-1; v_gene: TRBV7-3; d_gene: TRBD1; abundance: -; CDR3nt: TGTGCCAGCAGCCTCGGACAGGGGGCCCTTAACACTGAAGCTTTCTTT; CDR3aa: CASSLGQGALNTEAFF
j_gene: TRBJ1-2; v_gene: TRBV19; d_gene: TRBD1; abundance: -; CDR3nt: TGTGCCAGTAGTGTCGGACAGGGATTTTATGGCTACACCTTC; CDR3aa: CASSVGQGFYGYTF
j_gene: TRBJ2-1; v_gene: TRBV5-8; d_gene: TRBD2; abundance: -; CDR3nt: TGTGCCAGCAGCTTGGGACTAGCGGGAGGCGAGCAGTTCTTC; CDR3aa: CASSLGLAGGEQFF
j_gene: TRBJ2-2; v_gene: TRBV9; d_gene: -; abundance: -; CDR3nt: TGTGCCAGCAGCCCGACCGGGACACCGGGGGAGCTGTTTTTT; CDR3aa: CASSPTGTPGELFF
j_gene: TRBJ1-4; v_gene: TRBV5-4; d_gene: -; abundance: few; CDR3nt: TGTGCCAGCAGCCCACCAGCCGGGGAGGGTAATGAAAAACTGTTTTTT; CDR3aa: CASSPPAGEGNEKLFF
j_gene: TRBJ1-1; v_gene: TRBV19; d_gene: -; abundance: -; CDR3nt: TGTGCCAGTAGGGGCAGGGGAGAGGGTGAAGCTTTCTTT; CDR3aa: CASRGRGEGEAFF
j_gene: TRBJ1-4; v_gene: TRBV4-3; d_gene: TRBD1; abundance: -; CDR3nt: TGCGCCAGCAGCCAAGAGCATACCGGGACAGCTGATGAAAAACTGTTTTTT; CDR3aa: CASSQEHTGTADEKLFF
j_gene: TRBJ2-2; v_gene: TRBV5-1; d_gene: -; abundance: -; CDR3nt: TGCGCCAGCAGCCCCGCTGGGAGGTCGGCCGGGGAGCTGTTTTTT; CDR3aa: CASSPAGRSAGELFF
j_gene: TRBJ2-3; v_gene: TRBV14; d_gene: -; abundance: -; CDR3nt: TGTGCCAGCAGCCCCGTTGCAGATACGCAGTATTTT; CDR3aa: CASSPVADTQYF
j_gene: TRBJ2-2; v_gene: TRBV29-1; d_gene: TRBD2; abundance: -; CDR3nt: TGCAGCTTCACTAGCGGATTGGGGGAGCTGTTTTTT; CDR3aa: CSFTSGLGELFF
j_gene: TRBJ1-3; v_gene: TRBV4-3; d_gene: -; abundance: -; CDR3nt: TGCGCCAGCAGCCAAGACAACAGCCGCTCTGGAAACACCATATATTTT; CDR3aa: CASSQDNSRSGNTIYF
j_gene: TRBJ2-1; v_gene: TRBV29-1; d_gene: TRBD2; abundance: -; CDR3nt: TGCAGCCCCTCATATAGCGGGAGACACAATGAGCAGTTCTTC; CDR3aa: CSPSYSGRHNEQFF